This TCR beta chain was captured by sequencing in a study of T-cell memory formation after mild COVID-19. Study information: Largely donor-specific sequence clusters came from a couple of donors. Study conclusions and caveats: Among clones contracting day 15 to 85, CD4/CD8 was balanced, whereas later expanders leaned CD4+.

This clonotype has just a few counts. Its antigen is unknown. The CDR3 covers 16 residues. V lost 5 bases, J lost 6 bases, and 9 bases stayed unmatched. From germline, CDR1 is SGHTA and CDR2 FQGNSA. Constant-segment primers and 5'RACE yielded cDNA libraries for TCR alpha and TCR beta, each carrying sample barcodes and UMIs. TCRdb redid the calling of the 5' RACE reads with MiXCR, one entry per CDR3 protein. There are about 440,000 distinct CDR3 sequences in the sample; over 15% occur only once, and roughly 8% lies in the top ten. Sequenced sample: PBMCs or a T cell subset sorted from them (not recorded which). The J gene is TRBJ2-3, the V gene TRBV7-2; TRBD2 agrees at 12 bases. This receptor was obtained from an adult woman who had mild COVID-19 (a few samples of this study predate the infection). Cell type and time point are not known. CDR3 amino acids: CASSPASGRAIDTQYF. CDR3 nucleotides: TGTGCCAGCAGCCCAGCTAGCGGGAGGGCCATCGATACGCAGTATTTT.